Each of the 12 T cell receptor beta chains below was sequenced from the same sample in a study of blood T cells in healthy people across ages. Then a second PCR, running about 6 to 12 cycles, was carried out with a sample-barcoded 5' primer and a J-beta primer mix. Each CDR3 protein is one row after TCRdb ran MiXCR on the 5' RACE reads. The table lists 920,000 or so distinct CDR3 sequences, 35% to 50% of them singletons. Specimen: blood. These receptors were collected from a woman aged 55 to 70 in good health.

This chain joins TRBV6-5 and TRBJ2-3; D is unresolved. This CDR3 is 17 amino acids long. V lost 0 bases to trimming and J lost 1 base, with 14 bases between them. The germline CDR1 and CDR2 sequences are MNHEY and SVGAGI. The DNA for the CDR3 is TGTGCCAGCAGTTACTCCCGGACCAGGCTTGGCACAGATACGCAGTATTTT. It yields the protein CASSYSRTRLGTDTQYF.

The genes are TRBV20-1 and TRBJ2-3; D perhaps matches TRBD2 (5 bases). The V gene's germline CDR1 is DFQATT and CDR2 SNEGSKA (reference sequence). The CDR3 covers 15 residues. V lost 3 bases and J 5 bases, leaving 18 bases between the germline ends. The CDR3 loop reads CSARESEGRGDTQYF. As DNA, the CDR3 is TGCAGTGCTAGGGAAAGTGAGGGCCGGGGAGATACGCAGTATTTT.

The chain links TRBV10-3 to TRBJ2-3; 13 bases are shared with TRBD2. Germline trimming cut 4 bases from V and 1 base from J; bases unmatched to any gene: 8. This CDR3 region has 18 residues. Germline V CDR1 and CDR2: ENHRY, SYGVKD. In DNA form, the CDR3 reads TGTGCCATCAGTGCGGGACTAGCGGGACAAGACCGCACAGATACGCAGTATTTT. Protein sequence: CAISAGLAGQDRTDTQYF.

V gene TRBV11-2 combines with J gene TRBJ2-1; 10 positions match TRBD2. The J call is uncertain, as TRBJ2-7 better fits the DNA end. Germline CDR1 and CDR2: SGHAT and FQNNGV. The CDR3 contains 20 residues. The DNA for the CDR3 is TGTGCCAGCACCCTTTCTACGCCGGGACTAGCGCGACGAACGAACAATGAGCAGTACTTC. Amino acids: CASTLSTPGLARRTNNEQYF.

A few counts support this clonotype. CDR3 protein: CATSSLGARGYEQYF. CDR3 sequence (DNA): TGTGCCACCAGCAGCCTGGGGGCGCGTGGCTACGAGCAGTACTTC. This chain joins TRBV15 and TRBJ2-5, with D possibly TRBD1 on 6 matching bases. TRBJ2-7 matches the DNA end more closely, so the J call is doubtful. Germline V CDR1 and CDR2: LNHNV, YYDKDF (reference sequence). CDR3 length: 15 residues.

V gene TRBV25-1 combines with J gene TRBJ1-1, with TRBD1 as a possible D gene (5 bases). From germline, CDR1 is MGHDK and CDR2 SYGVNS. The CDR3 covers 13 residues. The germline V and J ends were trimmed by 6 bases and 4 bases, with 12 bases remaining between them. The chain's CDR3 is CASSAGTGTEAFF. The CDR3 DNA is TGTGCCAGCAGCGCCGGGACGGGCACTGAAGCTTTCTTT.

CDR3 sequence reads: CASAKDMTNQPQHF. The CDR3 DNA reads as TGTGCCAGCGCTAAGGACATGACCAATCAGCCCCAGCATTTT. The rearrangement links TRBV6-1 to TRBJ1-5; a weak D match, TRBD1 (5 bases). Per the germline V gene, CDR1 is MNHNS and CDR2 is SASEGT. V was trimmed by 8 bases and J by 3 bases, leaving 14 bases between them. The CDR3 totals 14 residues.

The chain carries TRBV20-1 and TRBJ2-7; 10 bases fit TRBD1. This CDR3 contains 13 residues. CDR1 and CDR2 from the germline V gene are DFQATT and SNEGSKA (reference sequence). Trimming took 5 bases from V and 3 from J; bases not matched to a gene: 4. The CDR3 nucleotides are TGCAGTGCTGACAGGGGGCTCGACTACGAGCAGTACTTC. It encodes CSADRGLDYEQYF.

This chain connects TRBV18 to TRBJ1-6; no definite D call. The CDR3 length is 14 residues. Germline V gene sequence: CDR1 KGHSH, CDR2 LQKENI. V lost 2 bases and J 8 bases, leaving 10 bases between the germline ends. The CDR3: CASSPEPMHSPLHF. For the CDR3, the DNA is TGTGCCAGCTCACCAGAGCCGATGCATTCACCCCTCCACTTT.

The J gene is TRBJ2-3, the V gene TRBV6-5; D ambiguous. This CDR3 region has 14 residues. V lost 5 bases to trimming and J lost 8 bases, with 17 bases between them. The germline V gene encodes CDR1 MNHEY and CDR2 SVGAGI. The CDR3 DNA is TGTGCCAGCAGTGGTCCCGGGTCCTTACGTACGCAGTATTTT. This gives the protein CASSGPGSLRTQYF.

For the CDR3, the DNA is TGTGCCAGCAGCCGCCAACGGGACAACCAAGAGACCCAGTACTTC. Encoded protein: CASSRQRDNQETQYF. The chain is built from TRBV5-6 and TRBJ2-5; D possibly corresponds to TRBD1 (6 bases). V was trimmed by 4 bases and J by 0 bases, leaving 13 bases between them. The CDR3 has 15 amino acids. CDR1 is SGHDT and CDR2 is YYEEEE in the germline V gene. The complete variable domain, with remaining parts taken from reference TRBV5-6 and TRBJ2-5, reads DAGVTQSPTHLIKTRGQQVTLRCSPKSGHDTVSWYQQALGQGPQFIFQYYEEEERQRGNFPDRFSGHQFPNYSSELNVNALLLGDSALYLCASSRQRDNQETQYFGPGTRLLVL.

The genes are TRBV9 and TRBJ2-5; 8 positions agree with TRBD2. Per the germline V gene, CDR1 is SGDLS and CDR2 is YYNGEE. The CDR3 totals 14 residues. Unmatched junction bases numbered 9, after V lost 0 bases and J lost 11 bases. CDR3 protein: CASSVDGRVGEQYF. Written as DNA, the CDR3 is TGTGCCAGCAGCGTAGACGGGAGGGTCGGAGAGCAGTACTTC.